The 28 T cell receptor beta chains below were found in one sample sequenced in a study of Tregs in tolerant kidney transplant recipients (dated by TCRdb to the late 2010s). The library was obtained by the immunoSEQ multiplex PCR assay. The source is immuneACCESS, and TCRdb retained only in-frame sequences with V and J called. Part of the clones is not carried over; for the studies checked, unresolved V genes explain less than half of this, and the remainder is unexplained. The sample's table lists a count of around 30,000 clones. The ten most abundant clones make up 1.8% of the sample. The transplants used related donors along with nonmyeloablative bone marrow transplantation, and in the human trials mixed chimerism was transient. The sequencing used CD4+ T cells from blood (PBMCs), collected 24 months after the transplant. The origin of the receptors is a human patient who received a combined kidney and bone marrow transplant. Some T cells may originate with the graft donor following a transplant.

In the case of this clone: The sequence runs out 3 residues before the end of the CDR3; the remainder is reconstructed from the germline J gene. This chain connects TRBV6-2 or TRBV6-3 to TRBJ2-1; D unresolved. The CDR3 covers 11 residues. Trimming took off 11 bases at V and 4 bases at J, with 9 bases between the two ends. Germline CDR1 is MNHEY and CDR2 is SVGEGT. The chain's CDR3 is CASCRYNEQFF. CDR3 bases read: TGTGCCTCCTGCCGGTACAATGAG.

About this clone itself: The observed sequence ends 3 residues before the CDR3 terminus, with the missing tail filled in from the germline J gene. The rearrangement uses TRBV9 and TRBJ2-5, with TRBD2 identical over 7 bases. The germline V gene has CDR1 SGDLS and CDR2 YYNGEE. The CDR3 is 16 amino acids. The V segment lost 0 bases and the J segment 2 bases; nucleotides outside the gene matches: 7. CDR3 loop: CASSVAVSSGQETQYF. Incomplete CDR3 DNA: TGTGCCAGCAGCGTAGCGGTATCTAGCGGACAAGAGACC.

With respect to this clone: The missing CDR3 end, 3 residues past where the read stops, is filled in from the germline J gene. The chain uses TRBV11-2 and TRBJ2-1, with D perhaps TRBD1 (5 bases). This CDR3 has 14 residues. Germline lookup yields CDR1 SGHAT and CDR2 FQNNGV. V was trimmed by 1 base and J by 3 bases, leaving 7 bases between them. The sequenced CDR3 bases are TGTGCCAGCAGCTTAGGGACATACTACAATGAG. This sequence encodes CASSLGTYYNE. The whole CDR3 protein is CASSLGTYYNEQFF.

As for this clone: The read comes to an end 3 residues before the CDR3 does, leaving the germline J gene to fill in the end. This chain connects TRBV19 to TRBJ1-2, with D possibly matching TRBD1 (6 bases). This CDR3 is built from 13 residues. Germline CDR1 is LNHDA and CDR2 is SQIVND (reference sequence). Trimming shortened V by 5 bases and J by 5 bases, and 12 bases separated the two germline ends. The CDR3 protein is CASSLDSQYGYTF. Incomplete CDR3 DNA: TGTGCCAGTAGTTTGGACAGCCAGTATGGC.

On this clone: The read finishes 3 residues shy of the CDR3 end, and the germline J gene is used to complete it. This chain uses TRBV7-2 with TRBJ2-3; 7 bases are shared with TRBD2. Trimming at V came to 8 bases and at J to 4 bases, leaving 9 bases not matched to a gene. This CDR3 region has 14 residues. Germline lookup yields CDR1 SGHTA and CDR2 FQGNSA. CDR3 DNA, as far as it was read: TGTGCCAGCTCTTGGCGCGGGAGTGCAGATACG. Translation gives CASSWRGSADT. The entire CDR3 protein is CASSWRGSADTQYF.

About this clone: Read sequence stops 3 residues before the CDR3 end, and the germline J gene provides the missing end. The V gene is TRBV6-1, the J gene TRBJ2-1, with 9 bases lining up with TRBD2. The CDR3 contains 15 residues. The V segment lost 2 bases and the J segment 1 base; nucleotides outside the gene matches: 0. Per germline, CDR1 MNHNS and CDR2 SASEGT. CDR3 amino acids: CASSELAGSYNEQFF. Incomplete CDR3 DNA: TGTGCCAGCAGTGAACTAGCGGGATCCTACAATGAG.

Of note for this clone: The CDR3 is cut off 3 residues early in the read; its end comes from the germline J gene. This chain connects TRBV18 to TRBJ2-7; TRBD1 agrees at 9 bases. V was pared by 6 bases and J by 5 bases, with 5 bases of the junction left unmatched. Germline lookup yields CDR1 KGHSH and CDR2 LQKENI. This CDR3 is 13 amino acids long. Here the CDR3 reads CASSSTGGHEQYF. Incomplete CDR3 DNA: TGTGCCAGCTCGTCAACAGGGGGCCACGAG.

Comments on this clone: Coverage ceases 3 residues before the CDR3 finishes, and the germline J gene fills in the end. The chain carries TRBV19 and TRBJ2-7, with D possibly being TRBD2 (10 bases). Germline loops: CDR1 LNHDA, CDR2 SQIVND (reference sequence). Trimming pared 8 bases from V and 4 bases from J, leaving 27 bases between. This CDR3 region has 17 residues. CDR3 bases read: TGTGCCAGTCGATACAGGGGGCAACTAGCGGGATGGTACGAG. This gives the protein CASRYRGQLAGWYE. The CDR3 reads in full as CASRYRGQLAGWYEQYF. Filled out from reference TRBV19 and TRBJ2-7, the complete variable domain reads DGGITQSPKYLFRKEGQNVTLSCEQNLNHDAMYWYRQDPGQGLRLIYYSQIVNDFQKGDIAEGYSVSREKKESFPLTVTSAQKNPTAFYLCASRYRGQLAGWYEQYFGPGTRLTVT.

On this clone: A read error may produce the germline difference seen at one junction end. The read falls 3 residues short of the CDR3 end, and the missing part is taken from the germline J gene. This chain uses TRBV13 with TRBJ2-2, with 7 nucleotides matching TRBD1. The germline CDR1 and CDR2 sequences are PRHDT and FYEKMQ (reference sequence). The CDR3 sequence is 15 residues long. The DNA read from the CDR3 is TGTGCCAGCAGCATCTTGGGACAGAACAGCGGGGAG. Encoded protein: CASSILGQNSGE. The full CDR3 protein reads CASSILGQNSGELFF.

In regard to this clone: The DNA ends 3 residues before the CDR3 does, and the rest of the CDR3 is filled in from the germline J gene. This chain links TRBV30 with TRBJ2-7; 9 positions agree with TRBD1. CDR1 and CDR2 from the germline V gene are GTSNPN and SVGIG (reference sequence). The CDR3 is 13 residues long. V lost 3 bases to trimming and J lost 5 bases; unmatched junction nucleotides: 5. The sequenced CDR3 bases are TGTGCCTGGAGCCAGGACAGGGGAGACGAG. Amino acid sequence: CAWSQDRGDE. From start to end, the CDR3 is CAWSQDRGDEQYF.

This clone is medium-sized by frequency. The CDR3 end is not reached by the read, which stops 3 residues before it; the germline J gene fills it in. The V gene is TRBV20-1, the J gene TRBJ2-5; no firm D call. Germline loops: CDR1 DFQATT, CDR2 SNEGSKA (reference sequence). V dropped 6 bases and J dropped 5 bases, with 22 bases sitting between them. There are 15 residues in the CDR3. CDR3 sequence reads: CSALERRRSLETQYF. The CDR3 DNA, read in part, is TGCAGTGCCCTAGAGCGCAGACGGAGCTTGGAGACC.

On this clone: Coverage ceases 3 residues before the CDR3 finishes, and the germline J gene fills in the end. The V call is TRBV6-1, the J call TRBJ1-2, with a weak D call TRBD1 (6 bases). V lost 2 bases and J 1 base, leaving 8 bases between the germline ends. This CDR3 spans 14 amino acids. Germline V gene data show CDR1 as MNHNS and CDR2 as SASEGT. The CDR3 bases that were read are TGTGCCAGCAGTGAAACAGGGAATAACTATGGC. As protein: CASSETGNNYG. The CDR3, in full, reads CASSETGNNYGYTF.

Note on this clone: From the germline J gene comes the end of the CDR3, since the read stops 3 residues before it. This chain joins TRBV18 and TRBJ1-3, with D unclear. V lost 3 bases, J lost 0 bases, and 15 bases lay in between. In germline, CDR1 is KGHSH, CDR2 LQKENI. This CDR3 is 17 amino acids long. CDR3 sequence reads: CASSPSSGRSSGNTIYF. The DNA read from the CDR3 is TGTGCCAGCTCACCGTCTTCAGGTCGGAGCTCTGGAAACACC.

As concerns this clone: The read falls 3 residues short of the CDR3 end, and the missing part is taken from the germline J gene. The chain employs TRBV5-1 and TRBJ2-1; tentative D call: TRBD1 (6 bases). V was clipped by 0 bases and J by 3 bases, with 7 bases between them. CDR1 and CDR2 (germline): SGHRS, YFSETQ. The CDR3 runs 14 residues. The covered CDR3 bases are TGCGCCAGCAGCTTGGGGGACATCTACAATGAG. Residues: CASSLGDIYNE. From start to end, the CDR3 is CASSLGDIYNEQFF.

On this clone itself: The read finishes 3 residues shy of the CDR3 end, and the germline J gene is used to complete it. The chain links TRBV5-1 to TRBJ1-6, with 8 bases matching TRBD1. Trimming took 3 bases from V and 7 from J; bases not matched to a gene: 3. CDR3 length equals 14 residues. Germline lookup yields CDR1 SGHRS and CDR2 YFSETQ. CDR3 bases read: TGCGCCAGCAGCTCCGGACAGGGCAATTCACCC. Its translation is CASSSGQGNSP. The entire CDR3 sequence reads CASSSGQGNSPLHF.

Details on this clone: The read gets to within 3 residues of the CDR3 end, and the germline J gene fills in the rest. This chain joins TRBV29-1 and TRBJ2-1; 9 bases line up with TRBD2. The CDR3 has 13 amino acids. Germline V gene lookup returns CDR1 SQVTM and CDR2 ANQGSEA. V lost 5 bases, J lost 8 bases, and 7 bases stayed unmatched. The CDR3 spells CSVYSGSWYEQFF. The part of the CDR3 DNA that was read is TGCAGCGTTTATAGCGGGAGTTGGTATGAG.

Note on this clone: The read falls 3 residues short of the CDR3 end, and the missing part is taken from the germline J gene. The chain combines TRBV10-1 with TRBJ2-1; TRBD2 matches 8 bases. The germline CDR1 and CDR2 sequences are WNHNN and SYGVQD (reference sequence). The CDR3 sequence is 15 residues long. After removal of 6 bases from V and 2 bases from J, the junction contained 6 bases not matched to a gene. The CDR3 sequence is CASSPTSGAYNEQFF. The DNA read from the CDR3 is TGCGCCAGCAGCCCCACTAGCGGAGCCTACAATGAG.

As regards this clone: The read gets to within 3 residues of the CDR3 end, and the germline J gene fills in the rest. V is TRBV20-1 and J is TRBJ2-4; tentative D call: TRBD1 (7 bases). The CDR3 is 14 residues long. V dropped 3 bases and J dropped 3 bases, with 12 bases sitting between them. CDR1 is DFQATT, CDR2 SNEGSKA, per germline (reference sequence). The DNA read from the CDR3 is TGCAGTGCTAGGGAGGGACAGCTCAAAAACATT. Translation gives CSAREGQLKNI. The full CDR3 sequence reads CSAREGQLKNIQYF.

On this clone: The read falls 3 residues short of the CDR3 end, and the missing part is taken from the germline J gene. The rearrangement links TRBV9 to TRBJ1-2; no reliable D call. The CDR3 covers 15 residues. Germline CDR1 and CDR2: SGDLS and YYNGEE. The CDR3: CASSVVGDPSGGYTF. The CDR3 bases that were read are TGTGCCAGCAGCGTAGTCGGGGATCCGTCGGGGGGC.

Comments on this clone: The CDR3 end lies 3 residues beyond the end of the read and is filled in from the germline J gene. V usage is TRBV5-1 and J usage is TRBJ1-2; possibly TRBD1 for D (6 bases). V was pared by 4 bases and J by 6 bases, with 13 bases between. There are 13 residues in the CDR3. Per the germline V gene, CDR1 is SGHRS and CDR2 is YFSETQ. The sequenced CDR3 bases are TGCGCCAGCAGCCGGGAACAGGGAGATGGC. Translating gives CASSREQGDG. The whole CDR3 protein is CASSREQGDGYTF.

As to this clone: The read falls 3 residues short of the CDR3 end, and the missing part is taken from the germline J gene. This sequence joins TRBV19 and TRBJ1-2; no reliable D call. From germline, CDR1 is LNHDA and CDR2 SQIVND (reference sequence). This CDR3 has 14 residues. V lost 5 bases and J lost 6, with 16 bases in between. This CDR3 is CASSPFFPGNGYTF. CDR3 DNA (partial): TGTGCCAGTAGTCCCTTTTTTCCGGGGAATGGC.

A note on this clone: From the germline J gene comes the end of the CDR3, since the read stops 3 residues before it. The chain has TRBV20-1 and TRBJ2-7; no definite D call. V was shortened by 0 bases and J by 0 bases, with 9 bases between the two germline ends. Germline V lookup: CDR1 DFQATT, CDR2 SNEGSKA (reference sequence). CDR3 length equals 14 residues. CDR3: CSARDFRTSYEQYF. The CDR3 bases that were read are TGCAGTGCTAGAGATTTTAGAACCTCCTACGAG.

Regarding this clone: The CDR3 end lies 3 residues beyond the end of the read and is filled in from the germline J gene. The chain combines TRBV7-2 with TRBJ1-5; D possibly corresponds to TRBD1 (5 bases). The V end lost 2 bases, the J end lost 7 bases, and 12 bases lay between the germline ends. CDR3 length: 14 residues. Germline CDR1 reads SGHTA; CDR2 reads FQGNSA. The CDR3 protein is CASSLWGGGQPQHF. The CDR3 bases that were read are TGTGCCAGCAGCTTATGGGGGGGAGGACAGCCC.

The covered CDR3 bases are TGTGCCAGCTCACCGTTGGACAGTTTCACCGGGGAG. Protein: CASSPLDSFTGE. The CDR3 as a whole reads CASSPLDSFTGELFF. The chain recombines TRBV18 with TRBJ2-2; TRBD1 is a possible D gene (6 bases). The CDR3 end falls 3 residues outside the read, so it is completed with the germline J gene. Germline V gene sequence: CDR1 KGHSH, CDR2 LQKENI. The CDR3 contains 15 residues. The germline V and J ends were trimmed by 3 bases and 4 bases, with 12 bases remaining between them.

Concerning this clone itself: The CDR3 end is not reached by the read, which stops 3 residues before it; the germline J gene fills it in. The genes are TRBV18 and TRBJ2-1; D is ambiguous. Germline V CDR1 and CDR2: KGHSH, LQKENI. The germline V and J ends were trimmed by 2 bases and 5 bases, with 13 bases remaining between them. There are 15 residues in the CDR3. CDR3 bases read: TGTGCCAGCTCACCAGGGCGAGCAGACAACAATGAG. Its translation is CASSPGRADNNE. The entire CDR3 sequence reads CASSPGRADNNEQFF.

A word on this clone: The CDR3 extends 3 residues past the end of the read, so its final part is completed from the germline J gene. The chain employs TRBV7-2 and TRBJ2-7, with 8 bases matching TRBD1. The CDR3 has 16 amino acids. J lost 0 bases, V lost 4 bases, and 8 bases had no gene match. CDR1 and CDR2 (germline): SGHTA, FQGNSA. The sequenced part of the CDR3 DNA is TGTGCCAGCAGCTCAGCCGGGACAGGCTACTCCTACGAG. The encoded protein is CASSSAGTGYSYE. The entire CDR3 is CASSSAGTGYSYEQYF. The entire variable domain, with the rest obtained from reference TRBV7-2 and TRBJ2-7, is as follows: GAGVSQSPSNKVTEKGKDVELRCDPISGHTALYWYRQSLGQGLEFLIYFQGNSAPDKSGLPSDRFSAERTGGSVSTLTIQRTQQEDSAVYLCASSSAGTGYSYEQYFGPGTRLTVT.

In regard to this clone: The CDR3 end lies 3 residues beyond the end of the read and is filled in from the germline J gene. V is TRBV19 and J is TRBJ2-3, with a possible D match to TRBD2 (6 bases). From germline, CDR1 is LNHDA and CDR2 SQIVND (reference sequence). The CDR3 consists of 14 residues. Trimming left V 4 bases short and J 5 bases short, with 13 bases between. CDR3 sequence: CASSKSVGGDTQYF. The CDR3 DNA, read in part, is TGTGCCAGTAGTAAGTCGGTCGGGGGAGATACG.

Of note for this clone: The CDR3 end lies 3 residues beyond the end of the read and is filled in from the germline J gene. The chain carries TRBV12-3 or TRBV12-4 and TRBJ1-2; 8 nucleotides agree with TRBD1. The CDR3 has 15 amino acids. With V trimmed by 3 bases and J by 1 base, 4 bases remained unmatched. The CDR3 DNA, read in part, is TGTGCCAGCAGTTTTGGACAGGGAGGTAACTATGGC. Amino acids: CASSFGQGGNYG. The whole CDR3 region reads CASSFGQGGNYGYTF.